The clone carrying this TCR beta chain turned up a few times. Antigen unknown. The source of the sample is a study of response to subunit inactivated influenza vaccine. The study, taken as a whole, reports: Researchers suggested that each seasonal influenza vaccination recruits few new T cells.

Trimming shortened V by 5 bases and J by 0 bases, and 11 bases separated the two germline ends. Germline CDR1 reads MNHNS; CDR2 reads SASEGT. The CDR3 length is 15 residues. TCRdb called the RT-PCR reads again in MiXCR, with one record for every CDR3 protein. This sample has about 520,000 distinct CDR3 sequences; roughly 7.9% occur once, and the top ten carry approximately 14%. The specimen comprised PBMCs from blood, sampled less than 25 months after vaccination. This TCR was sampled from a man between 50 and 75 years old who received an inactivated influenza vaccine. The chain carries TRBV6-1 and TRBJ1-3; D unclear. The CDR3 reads CASSPSVSSGNTIYF. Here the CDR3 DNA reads TGTGCCAGCAGTCCTTCAGTGAGCTCTGGAAACACCATATATTTT.